These T cell receptor beta chains were read from a single sample in a study of blood T cell repertoires in COVID-19. Assay used: immunoSEQ multiplex PCR; TCRdb lists only in-frame clones, some missing. This sample carries 430,000 or so clones, approximately 87% of them seen once, and the ten largest clones take about 1.7%. Specimen: PBMCs or T cells enriched from blood (not recorded which). All receptors come from a woman aged 35 to 49 who had recovered from COVID-19. Both conserved end residues are part of each CDR3. The D gene is left open where the match is weak. Size tells how often a clone was seen (once, few, many) or the class of an expanded clone, and some rows leave it out.

clone size	V gene	J gene	D gene	CDR3 protein	CDR3 DNA
.	TRBV30	TRBJ1-4	.	CAWSVNGQGWEKLFF	TGTGCCTGGAGTGTAAACGGCCAGGGGTGGGAAAAACTGTTTTTT
.	TRBV4-3	TRBJ2-1	TRBD2	CASSQRLPGLAGVEQFF	TGCGCCAGCAGCCAACGTTTGCCGGGACTAGCGGGAGTTGAGCAGTTCTTC
.	TRBV20-1	TRBJ1-1	.	CSARGGLEAFF	TGCAGTGCTAGAGGCGGACTTGAAGCTTTCTTT
few	TRBV7-6	TRBJ1-2	TRBD1	CASSLHLRGEDYGYTF	TGTGCCAGCAGCTTACACCTCAGGGGGGAGGACTATGGCTACACCTTC
.	TRBV7-9	TRBJ2-1	.	CASSLRSDTEQFF	TGTGCCAGCAGCTTACGATCGGACACTGAGCAGTTCTTC
.	TRBV29-1	TRBJ2-5	.	CSGAGGQQETQYF	TGCAGCGGGGCGGGCGGACAGCAAGAGACCCAGTACTTC
.	TRBV4-3	TRBJ2-1	.	CASSQSEGGTYNEQFF	TGCGCCAGCAGCCAAAGTGAGGGGGGGACCTACAATGAGCAGTTCTTC
.	TRBV11-3	TRBJ1-2	.	CASSLNTFSYGYTF	TGTGCCAGCAGCTTAAACACCTTCTCCTATGGCTACACCTTC
.	TRBV9	TRBJ2-5	TRBD2	CASSVGMTSGIQETQYF	TGTGCCAGCAGCGTAGGAATGACTAGCGGGATACAAGAGACCCAGTACTTC
.	TRBV6-5	TRBJ1-2	TRBD1	CASIRDRGRLGYTF	TGTGCCAGCATCCGGGACAGGGGGCGTCTTGGCTACACCTTC
.	TRBV7-2	TRBJ1-1	.	CASSPQGWQFNTEAFF	TGTGCCAGCAGCCCTCAGGGGTGGCAATTTAACACTGAAGCTTTCTTT
.	TRBV3-1/TRBV3-2	TRBJ2-1	TRBD2	CASSQDAAGRALFF	TGTGCCAGCAGCCAAGACGCGGCCGGGAGGGCTCTTTTCTTC
.	TRBV5-5	TRBJ2-5	TRBD2	CASSSSGEIQETQYF	TGTGCCAGCAGCTCTAGCGGGGAGATCCAAGAGACCCAGTACTTC
.	TRBV18	TRBJ2-7	TRBD1	CASSPPATGTYEQYF	TGTGCCAGCTCACCACCCGCGACAGGGACCTACGAGCAGTACTTC
.	TRBV19	TRBJ2-2	.	CASSIQGWTGELFF	TGTGCCAGTAGTATCCAGGGATGGACCGGGGAGCTGTTTTTT
.	TRBV4-3	TRBJ2-1	.	CASSQGGGAFYEQFF	TGCGCCAGCAGCCAAGGGGGCGGGGCTTTCTATGAGCAGTTCTTC
.	TRBV29-1	TRBJ2-7	.	CSVEVFGQQTYEQYF	TGCAGCGTTGAAGTTTTTGGACAACAGACCTACGAGCAGTACTTC
.	TRBV5-4	TRBJ2-7	TRBD2	CASSSSGTSYEQYF	TGTGCCAGCAGCTCCAGCGGGACCTCCTACGAGCAGTACTTC
.	TRBV29-1	TRBJ1-1	TRBD1	CSVEDATTGVTEAFF	TGCAGCGTTGAAGATGCCACAACAGGGGTCACTGAAGCTTTCTTT
.	TRBV5-1	TRBJ2-7	TRBD2	CASSLGGTSGASYEQYF	TGCGCCAGCAGCTTGGGGGGGACTAGCGGAGCCTCCTACGAGCAGTACTTC
.	TRBV28	TRBJ2-2	.	CASSSPAGTGVTGELFF	TGTGCCAGCAGTTCCCCCGCCGGGACGGGGGTAACCGGGGAGCTGTTTTTT
.	TRBV29-1	TRBJ2-3	.	CSVIDRSISTDTQYF	TGCAGCGTGATAGACAGGTCCATTAGCACAGATACGCAGTATTTT